The 28 T cell receptor beta chains below come from one sample, sequenced in a study of shared clonotypes between healthy human individuals. Sequencing was performed with immunoSEQ multiplex PCR; in TCRdb, only in-frame clones are kept and a portion is missing. This table has 450,000 to 500,000 clones, more than 75% appearing once. Input material: PBMCs. The receptors derive from a woman aged 40 to 49 in good health. Some clones in this sample may be carry-over from other donors' samples.

V is TRBV28 and J is TRBJ1-5; no clear D. The V end lost 8 bases, the J end lost 3 bases, and 8 bases lay between the germline ends. The CDR3 totals 12 residues. Germline-derived CDR1 and CDR2 are MDHEN and SYDVKM. The CDR3 nucleotides read TGTGCCAGCTACACATTCAATCAGCCCCAGCATTTT. The encoded protein is CASYTFNQPQHF.

This chain connects TRBV9 to TRBJ1-5, with 7 bases that match TRBD1. Looked up from germline, CDR1 is SGDLS and CDR2 is YYNGEE. The CDR3 is 15 residues long. J lost 5 bases, V lost 3 bases, and 8 bases had no gene match. Here the CDR3 reads CASSAAGGHHQPQHF. In nucleotides, the CDR3 is TGTGCCAGCAGCGCTGCAGGGGGGCACCATCAGCCCCAGCATTTT.

The V gene is TRBV7-9, the J gene TRBJ1-5; tentatively, D is TRBD1 (6 bases). The germline V gene encodes CDR1 SEHNR and CDR2 FQNEAQ (reference sequence). The CDR3 totals 16 residues. Deletions cut 5 bases from V and 7 bases from J, with 21 bases between. In DNA form, the CDR3 reads TGTGCCAGCAGCCCAGACAATCACAGGGATCGCCAGCCCCAGCATTTT. The encoded protein is CASSPDNHRDRQPQHF. The full variable domain, with the rest looked up from reference TRBV7-9 and TRBJ1-5, is DTGVSQNPRHKITKRGQNVTFRCDPISEHNRLYWYRQTLGQGPEFLTYFQNEAQLEKSRLLSDRFSAERPKGSFSTLEIQRTEQGDSAMYLCASSPDNHRDRQPQHFGDGTRLSIL.

This clone has only a few counts. This sequence may be a read error, since a much larger clone differs from it by one base. This sequence joins TRBV30 and TRBJ1-4; D may be TRBD1 (6 bases). Germline CDR1 and CDR2: GTSNPN and SVGIG (reference sequence). The CDR3 extends over 14 amino acids. The V gene lost 8 bases and the J gene lost 6 bases, with 19 bases spanning the gap. The CDR3 is CAREDRTVDEKLFF. CDR3 bases: TGTGCCCGGGAGGACCGGACAGTGGATGAAAAACTGTTTTTT.

Here the CDR3 reads CASSLGQLAGIYNEQFF. The CDR3 nucleotides are TGTGCCAGCAGCTTAGGTCAATTAGCGGGTATCTACAATGAGCAGTTCTTC. This sequence joins TRBV7-9 and TRBJ2-1; 7 positions match TRBD2. This CDR3 is 17 amino acids long. In germline, CDR1 is SEHNR, CDR2 FQNEAQ (reference sequence). Germline trimming cut 1 base from V and 3 bases from J; bases unmatched to any gene: 9.

J is TRBJ1-2 and V is TRBV30, with D maybe TRBD1 (6 bases). This CDR3 region has 14 residues. V was pared by 0 bases and J by 2 bases, with 10 bases between. Germline CDR1 GTSNPN, CDR2 SVGIG (reference sequence). The CDR3 sequence is CAWSVGGHNYGYTF. CDR3 in DNA: TGTGCCTGGAGTGTAGGGGGACACAACTATGGCTACACCTTC.

V and J are TRBV5-8 and TRBJ2-3; D ambiguous. The CDR3 sequence is 14 residues long. Germline CDR1 and CDR2: SGHTS and YDEGEE. Trimming stripped 0 bases from V and 5 bases from J, with 10 bases between. This chain's CDR3 is CASSLGPVIDTQYF. As DNA, the CDR3 is TGTGCCAGCAGCTTGGGGCCCGTGATAGATACGCAGTATTTT.

Note on this clone: The junction and the germline gene differ at one end; a read error may be behind it. V is TRBV6-1 and J is TRBJ2-2; 11 bases match TRBD2. The CDR3 contains 17 residues. CDR1 is MNHNS, CDR2 SASEGT, per germline. CDR3 sequence: CAISVSGLAEHTGELFF. The CDR3 nucleotides read TGTGCCATCAGTGTGTCGGGACTAGCGGAGCACACCGGGGAGCTGTTTTTT.

V gene TRBV28 combines with J gene TRBJ2-3; D gene ambiguous. Germline-derived CDR1 and CDR2 are MDHEN and SYDVKM. The CDR3 extends over 13 amino acids. The ends were cut back, 1 base at V and 3 bases at J, with 5 bases in the middle. This CDR3 reads CASSLSVTDTQYF. The CDR3 bases are TGTGCCAGCAGTTTATCAGTGACAGATACGCAGTATTTT.

CDR3 loop: CASSINSGRSGETQYF. For the CDR3, the DNA is TGTGCCAGCAGCATAAATAGCGGGAGGTCCGGAGAGACCCAGTACTTC. The rearrangement links TRBV5-4 to TRBJ2-5; 10 bases are shared with TRBD2. The CDR3 extends over 16 amino acids. Germline trimming cut 4 bases from V and 4 bases from J; bases unmatched to any gene: 10. The germline V gene encodes CDR1 SGHNT and CDR2 YYREEE (reference sequence).

The rearrangement uses TRBV6-4 and TRBJ2-1; a weak D match, TRBD1 (5 bases). Trimming shortened V by 5 bases and J by 8 bases, and 16 bases separated the two germline ends. The CDR3 is 14 residues long. Germline V gives CDR1 MRHNA, CDR2 SNTAGT. The DNA of the CDR3 is TGTGCCAGCAGTAAACAAGGGGTAATAGATGAGCAGTTCTTC. It yields the protein CASSKQGVIDEQFF.

This clone has more than one count but fewer than ten. This chain joins TRBV19 and TRBJ2-2; TRBD2 matches 7 bases. Germline V gene data show CDR1 as LNHDA and CDR2 as SQIVND (reference sequence). V shed 3 bases and J 6 bases; nucleotides not matched to a gene: 4. CDR3 length: 14 amino acids. Here the CDR3 DNA reads TGTGCCAGTAGTATTGGGAGGGAGGCCGGGGAGCTGTTTTTT. Protein: CASSIGREAGELFF. Using reference TRBV19 and TRBJ2-2 for the parts outside the CDR3, the full variable domain is DGGITQSPKYLFRKEGQNVTLSCEQNLNHDAMYWYRQDPGQGLRLIYYSQIVNDFQKGDIAEGYSVSREKKESFPLTVTSAQKNPTAFYLCASSIGREAGELFFGEGSRLTVL.

J is TRBJ1-1 and V is TRBV28; D is perhaps TRBD1 (6 bases). The V end lost 6 bases, the J end lost 1 base, and 15 bases lay between the germline ends. Germline lookup yields CDR1 MDHEN and CDR2 SYDVKM. The CDR3 sequence is 15 residues long. DNA of the CDR3: TGTGCCAGCAGAGAACAGGGTAATAAGAACACTGAAGCTTTCTTT. It translates to CASREQGNKNTEAFF.

A few counts support this clone. The gene calls are TRBV29-1 and TRBJ1-1; 7 positions match TRBD1. CDR3 length equals 15 residues. V lost 0 bases, J lost 0 bases, and 4 bases stayed unmatched. Germline values: CDR1 SQVTM, CDR2 ANQGSEA. The CDR3 DNA reads as TGCAGCGTTGAAGAGGGGGGGACAGTGAACACTGAAGCTTTCTTT. Encoded protein: CSVEEGGTVNTEAFF.

This rearrangement joins TRBV7-9 to TRBJ2-7, with D perhaps matching TRBD1 (6 bases). Per the germline V gene, CDR1 is SEHNR and CDR2 is FQNEAQ (reference sequence). This CDR3 is built from 15 residues. Deletions cut 5 bases from V and 2 bases from J, with 16 bases between. As DNA, the CDR3 is TGTGCCAGCAGCCCGTCGACAGGTCGGGCCTACGAGCAGTACTTC. As protein: CASSPSTGRAYEQYF. Full variable domain (outside the CDR3, taken from reference TRBV7-9 and TRBJ2-7): DTGVSQNPRHKITKRGQNVTFRCDPISEHNRLYWYRQTLGQGPEFLTYFQNEAQLEKSRLLSDRFSAERPKGSFSTLEIQRTEQGDSAMYLCASSPSTGRAYEQYFGPGTRLTVT.

Here the CDR3 reads CATSPTLTSNYGYTF. The DNA of the CDR3 is TGTGCCACCAGCCCGACACTAACGTCTAACTATGGCTACACCTTC. The chain recombines TRBV10-3 with TRBJ1-2, with unresolved D. CDR1 and CDR2 (germline): ENHRY, SYGVKD. This CDR3 is built from 15 residues. The V gene lost 10 bases and the J gene lost 0 bases, with 18 bases spanning the gap.

This clone was seen once. This chain joins TRBV30 and TRBJ2-7, with 7 bases lining up with TRBD2. Germline-derived CDR1 and CDR2 are GTSNPN and SVGIG (reference sequence). Unmatched junction bases numbered 2, after V lost 3 bases and J lost 9 bases. The CDR3 spans 10 residues. In DNA form, the CDR3 reads TGTGCCTGGAGGGGGGGGTGGCAGTACTTC. Its protein is CAWRGGWQYF.

CDR3 amino acids: CASSQEGGELFF. The CDR3 DNA reads TGCGCCAGCAGCCAAGAAGGCGGGGAGCTGTTTTTT. The genes are TRBV4-3 and TRBJ2-2; D not certain. Germline lookup yields CDR1 LGHNA and CDR2 YSLEER. Trimming cost V 0 bases and J 7 bases, with 3 bases left between them. The CDR3 has 12 amino acids.

The gene calls are TRBV13 and TRBJ2-7; TRBD2 agrees at 13 bases. V trimming: 5 bases; J trimming: 4 bases; junction bases outside the gene matches: 8. CDR1 is PRHDT, CDR2 FYEKMQ, per germline (reference sequence). This CDR3 comprises 16 residues. The CDR3, as DNA: TGTGCCAGCAGCCTCTCCTGGACTAGCGGGAGTTACGAGCAGTACTTC. Protein: CASSLSWTSGSYEQYF.

The chain is built from TRBV5-8 and TRBJ2-3; the D gene is possibly TRBD1 (6 bases). Germline loops: CDR1 SGHTS, CDR2 YDEGEE. The CDR3 runs 17 residues. Between the trimmed V and J ends, which lost 4 bases and 6 bases, there was a span of 24 bases. As DNA, the CDR3 is TGTGCCAGCAGCCCAAGGTCCGGGGACACTAGAATGGATACGCAGTATTTT. This encodes CASSPRSGDTRMDTQYF.

This clone appeared a few times. The chain recombines TRBV9 with TRBJ2-3; D possibly uses TRBD1 or TRBD2 (5 bases each). The ends were cut back, 0 bases at V and 4 bases at J, with 15 bases in the middle. Germline CDR1 and CDR2: SGDLS and YYNGEE. There are 16 residues in the CDR3. The CDR3: CASSVAGRTSADTQYF. The CDR3 nucleotides read TGTGCCAGCAGCGTAGCGGGACGGACAAGCGCAGATACGCAGTATTTT.

This chain links TRBV7-2 with TRBJ2-7, with a weak D call TRBD1 (6 bases). Germline CDR1 is SGHTA and CDR2 is FQGNSA. There are 14 residues in the CDR3. V was shortened by 1 base and J by 2 bases, with 9 bases between the two germline ends. The CDR3 sequence is CASSLGTETYEQYF. Here the CDR3 DNA reads TGTGCCAGCAGCTTAGGGACAGAAACCTACGAGCAGTACTTC.

V gene TRBV7-9 combines with J gene TRBJ1-2, with D possibly TRBD1 on 5 matching bases. CDR1 and CDR2 from the germline V gene are SEHNR and FQNEAQ (reference sequence). V was cut by 5 bases and J by 4 bases, with 17 bases left in between. The CDR3 runs to 15 residues. The CDR3 reads CASSPSGAESYGYTF. The CDR3 DNA reads as TGTGCCAGCAGCCCATCCGGGGCCGAGTCCTATGGCTACACCTTC. Filled out from reference TRBV7-9 and TRBJ1-2, the complete variable domain reads DTGVSQNPRHKITKRGQNVTFRCDPISEHNRLYWYRQTLGQGPEFLTYFQNEAQLEKSRLLSDRFSAERPKGSFSTLEIQRTEQGDSAMYLCASSPSGAESYGYTFGSGTRLTVV.

The chain combines TRBV6-5 with TRBJ1-4; D unclear. CDR3 size: 14 residues. V was cut by 4 bases and J by 4 bases, with 10 bases left in between. CDR1 MNHEY and CDR2 SVGAGI come from the germline V gene. The CDR3 DNA reads as TGTGCCAGCAGTTTTCAGCCGGGTAATGAAAAACTGTTTTTT. Its protein is CASSFQPGNEKLFF.

The rearrangement uses TRBV28 and TRBJ2-1; 9 bases match TRBD2. The trim removed 10 bases at V and 7 bases at J, leaving 8 bases unmatched. The CDR3 contains 13 residues. Looked up from germline, CDR1 is MDHEN and CDR2 is SYDVKM. The CDR3 loop reads CATHLAGYNEQFF. CDR3 bases: TGTGCCACCCACCTAGCGGGATATAATGAGCAGTTCTTC. Complete variable domain (other parts from reference TRBV28 and TRBJ2-1): DVKVTQSSRYLVKRTGEKVFLECVQDMDHENMFWYRQDPGLGLRLIYFSYDVKMKEKGDIPEGYSVSREKKERFSLILESASTNQTSMYLCATHLAGYNEQFFGPGTRLTVL.

The chain links TRBV28 to TRBJ2-7; D may correspond to TRBD1 or TRBD2 (6 bases each). V shed 8 bases and J shed 2 bases, with 19 bases lying between them. Germline values: CDR1 MDHEN, CDR2 SYDVKM. The CDR3 length is 15 residues. CDR3 region: CASCAGGGSAYEQYF. CDR3 sequence (DNA): TGTGCCAGCTGTGCCGGAGGGGGGAGTGCCTACGAGCAGTACTTC.

The chain's CDR3 is CASSYSVRGRADTQYF. CDR3 nucleotide sequence: TGTGCCAGCAGCTACTCCGTCAGGGGGCGAGCAGATACGCAGTATTTT. J is TRBJ2-3 and V is TRBV7-9; 8 nucleotides align to TRBD1. J gave up 4 bases and V 4 bases, and 10 bases lay outside the gene matches. The CDR3 covers 16 residues. The germline CDR1 and CDR2 sequences are SEHNR and FQNEAQ (reference sequence).

CDR3 bases: TGTGCCATCAGTGAAAGTTTAGCCGGGACAGGGGGTCAGGCGAACACTGAAGCTTTCTTT. Amino acids: CAISESLAGTGGQANTEAFF. V gene TRBV10-3 combines with J gene TRBJ1-1, with 11 bases lining up with TRBD1. The CDR3 spans 20 residues. With 3 bases clipped from V and 1 base from J, the junction kept 16 bases outside the gene matches. Germline V gene sequence: CDR1 ENHRY, CDR2 SYGVKD.